These 12 T cell receptor beta chains share one sample of origin, sequenced in a study of T-cell reconstitution after alpha-beta-depleted transplantation in children. Construction of the TCRbeta library involved unique molecular identifiers. One entry per CDR3 protein results from TCRdb running MiXCR on the PCR reads. The sample carries some 300,000 distinct CDR3 sequences, about 9.4% recorded once. This material consisted of PBMCs from the stem cell graft donor, taken from the stem cell graft. These receptor sequences come from a human donor who donated a stem cell graft to a child with acute lymphoblastic leukemia.

The chain recombines TRBV10-2 with TRBJ2-3; D gene uncertain. Trimming pared 4 bases from V and 2 bases from J, leaving 25 bases between. This CDR3 has 19 amino acids. CDR1 WSHSY and CDR2 SAAADI come from the germline V gene. CDR3 sequence reads: CASSGFHLTEPGYTDTQYF. CDR3 nucleotide sequence: TGCGCCAGCAGTGGCTTTCACCTCACTGAACCGGGTTACACAGATACGCAGTATTTT.

This chain links TRBV4-1 with TRBJ2-5; 7 bases match TRBD1. The V gene's germline CDR1 is MGHRA and CDR2 YSYEKL. The junction had 9 bases not matched to a gene; V was cut back by 3 bases and J by 5 bases. This CDR3 spans 15 amino acids. The CDR3 spells CASSQRQGPEETQYF. The CDR3 nucleotides read TGCGCCAGCAGCCAGCGACAGGGTCCGGAGGAGACCCAGTACTTC.

This clonotype showed up just a few times. This chain's CDR3 is CASRRLAVTSYQETQYF. DNA for the CDR3: TGTGCCAGCCGGAGACTAGCGGTTACTTCGTACCAAGAGACCCAGTACTTC. J is TRBJ2-5 and V is TRBV2; TRBD2 matches at 9 bases. This CDR3 has 17 amino acids. After removal of 8 bases from V and 0 bases from J, the junction contained 13 bases not matched to a gene. Looked up from germline, CDR1 is SNHLY and CDR2 is FYNNEI.

The V gene is TRBV5-6, the J gene TRBJ2-1, with D perhaps TRBD2 (5 bases). Germline V gene sequence: CDR1 SGHDT, CDR2 YYEEEE. The ends were cut back, 4 bases at V and 7 bases at J, with 18 bases in the middle. The CDR3 sequence is 15 residues long. The CDR3 is CASSRAVWARNEQFF. In DNA form, the CDR3 reads TGTGCCAGCAGCCGAGCGGTGTGGGCGCGTAATGAGCAGTTCTTC.

The rearrangement links TRBV20-1 to TRBJ2-7, with D possibly being TRBD1 (7 bases). CDR1 is DFQATT, CDR2 SNEGSKA, per germline (reference sequence). Deletions cut 6 bases from V and 1 base from J, with 19 bases between. The CDR3 loop spans 15 amino acids. The CDR3 here is CSAGSRGRGSYEQYF. CDR3 nucleotides: TGCAGTGCCGGGTCGAGGGGGCGGGGTTCCTACGAGCAGTACTTC.

This sequence joins TRBV29-1 and TRBJ2-7; 11 bases are shared with TRBD1. The CDR3 contains 13 residues. The germline gives CDR1 SQVTM, CDR2 ANQGSEA. V was clipped by 6 bases and J by 3 bases; unmatched bases: 4. The CDR3 nucleotides are TGCAGCGTCAGGGACAGGGGGTTCTACGAGCAGTACTTC. Its protein product is CSVRDRGFYEQYF.

This clonotype was observed at least ten times. The chain employs TRBV7-2 and TRBJ2-3; D not certain. CDR1 is SGHTA, CDR2 FQGNSA, per germline. The V and J ends lost 1 base and 0 bases respectively, with 8 bases between them. This CDR3 is 15 amino acids long. This CDR3 reads CASSLGVLSTDTQYF. The CDR3 DNA is TGTGCCAGCAGCTTAGGGGTACTCAGCACAGATACGCAGTATTTT. The whole variable domain, filled in from reference TRBV7-2 and TRBJ2-3, reads GAGVSQSPSNKVTEKGKDVELRCDPISGHTALYWYRQSLGQGLEFLIYFQGNSAPDKSGLPSDRFSAERTGGSVSTLTIQRTQQEDSAVYLCASSLGVLSTDTQYFGPGTRLTVL.

The V call is TRBV20-1, the J call TRBJ1-2; possibly TRBD1 for D (5 bases). Trimming left V 3 bases short and J 4 bases short, with 15 bases between. CDR3 length: 14 residues. Germline V gene lookup returns CDR1 DFQATT and CDR2 SNEGSKA (reference sequence). Here the CDR3 reads CSASSSGGSYGYTF. In DNA form, the CDR3 reads TGCAGTGCTAGTAGCAGCGGGGGATCCTATGGCTACACCTTC.

This clonotype was detected a few times. J is TRBJ2-1 and V is TRBV7-9; 9 bases are a match to TRBD2. Germline CDR1 is SEHNR and CDR2 is FQNEAQ (reference sequence). The CDR3 sequence is 16 residues long. The V and J ends lost 4 bases and 0 bases, in that order; junction bases with no gene match: 4. The DNA of the CDR3 is TGTGCCAGCAGCTCTGGACTAGCGAGCTCCTACAATGAGCAGTTCTTC. It codes for CASSSGLASSYNEQFF.

This chain uses TRBV3-1 with TRBJ2-1; TRBD2 matches at 8 bases. V trimming: 3 bases; J trimming: 3 bases; junction bases outside the gene matches: 7. CDR3 size: 16 residues. Germline loops: CDR1 LGHDT, CDR2 YNNKEL (reference sequence). Written as DNA, the CDR3 is TGTGCCAGCAGCCACGCGAGCGGGGGTAACTACAATGAGCAGTTCTTC. It translates to CASSHASGGNYNEQFF.

This CDR3 is CASSLEGREWSKNIQYF. The CDR3 DNA reads TGTGCCAGCAGCTTAGAGGGGCGGGAGTGGTCCAAAAACATTCAGTACTTC. This chain uses TRBV11-1 with TRBJ2-4; 7 nucleotides match TRBD2. V lost 1 base, J lost 2 bases, and 8 bases stayed unmatched. Germline CDR1 reads SGHAT; CDR2 reads FQDESV (reference sequence). This CDR3 region has 17 residues.

The rearrangement links TRBV7-9 to TRBJ1-2; unclear D gene. The V gene's germline CDR1 is SEHNR and CDR2 FQNEAQ (reference sequence). The CDR3 has 15 amino acids. Trimming took 2 bases from V and 2 from J, leaving 12 bases between them. The chain's CDR3 is CASSLYVDANYGYTF. Here the CDR3 DNA reads TGTGCCAGCAGCTTATACGTGGACGCGAACTATGGCTACACCTTC.